These T cell receptor beta chains were read from a single sample in a study of Graves' ophthalmopathy and Graves' hyperthyroidism. TCRdb independently ran MiXCR on the multiplex PCR reads; one entry per CDR3 protein. The sample yields 150,000 to 200,000 distinct CDR3 sequences, just under 40% seen once. The material sequenced was peripheral blood. These receptors were obtained from a young man with Graves' ophthalmopathy. Each CDR3 is given with its conserved first and last residue. Fields, in order: clone size, J gene, D gene, V gene, CDR3 DNA, CDR3 protein. The D gene is left open where the match is weak. Clone sizes are given selectively: once, few, many, or a class where the clone is expanded.

many | TRBJ2-5 | NA | TRBV10-3 | TGTGCCATCAGTGACAGGGTGTGGGAGACCCAGTACTTC | CAISDRVWETQYF
NA | TRBJ2-7 | TRBD2 | TRBV7-8 | TGTGCCAGCAGCTCAGCGGGGAATCCTTCCGAGCAGTACTTC | CASSSAGNPSEQYF
once | TRBJ2-7 | NA | TRBV20-1 | TGCAGTGCTGACATGACCGGGTTCGACGAGCAGTACTTC | CSADMTGFDEQYF
NA | TRBJ2-7 | TRBD2 | TRBV29-1 | TGCAGCGTTGAGGTACTAGCGGGCAGCTACGAGCAGTACTTC | CSVEVLAGSYEQYF
few | TRBJ1-1 | NA | TRBV11-1 | TGTGCCAGCAGCTCCATAAGGTCCTCCGGGAAAACTGAAGCTTTCTTT | CASSSIRSSGKTEAFF
NA | TRBJ2-7 | TRBD2 | TRBV10-3 | TGTGCCATCGCGACTAGCGGGGGGACCTACGAGCAGTACTTC | CAIATSGGTYEQYF
NA | TRBJ1-1 | TRBD1 | TRBV12-3/TRBV12-4 | TGTGCCAGTTGTAGGACAGGGAGGAACACTGAAGCTTTCTTT | CASCRTGRNTEAFF
once | TRBJ2-5 | TRBD2 | TRBV6-1 | TGTGCCGGCGGGACTAGAGAGACCCAGTACTTC | CAGGTRETQYF
NA | TRBJ1-5 | TRBD1 | TRBV6-2/TRBV6-3 | TGTGCCAGCAGTTACTCGGAGTTTGGGACAGGGTGGGACCAGCCCCAGCATTTT | CASSYSEFGTGWDQPQHF
few | TRBJ1-5 | TRBD1 | TRBV27 | TGTGCCAGCAGGCCGTGGGACAGGATTAGCAATCAGCCCCAGCATTTT | CASRPWDRISNQPQHF
NA | TRBJ2-7 | TRBD1 | TRBV15 | TGTGCCACCAGCACTCTCGACAGGGTGGTCGAGCAGTACTTC | CATSTLDRVVEQYF
many | TRBJ1-5 | TRBD1 | TRBV29-1 | TGCAGCGTCGTCACAGGGGGAGGTGGTCAGCCCCAGCATTTT | CSVVTGGGGQPQHF
NA | TRBJ1-3 | NA | TRBV6-2/TRBV6-3 | TGTGCCAGCAGTTGGGGCGAATCTGGAAACACCATATATTTT | CASSWGESGNTIYF
many | TRBJ2-7 | TRBD2 | TRBV6-5 | TGTGCCAGCAGTTACGGGATGCGGGAGCTTACCTACGAGCAGTACTTC | CASSYGMRELTYEQYF
NA | TRBJ2-5 | NA | TRBV28 | TGTGCCAGCAGTTTGGGTTCAGAGGAGACCCGGTACTTC | CASSLGSEETRYF
NA | TRBJ1-1 | NA | TRBV3-1 | TGTGCCAGCAGCCCGATGGCAGGGTATGAAGCTTTCTTT | CASSPMAGYEAFF
once | TRBJ2-7 | NA | TRBV12-5 | TGTGCTAGTGGTTCGCGCGGGACAAGCTCCTACGAGCAGTACTTC | CASGSRGTSSYEQYF
NA | TRBJ2-5 | NA | TRBV12-3/TRBV12-4 | TGTGCCAGCAGTGGGGTGGCGGCGGGGGAGACCCAGTACTTC | CASSGVAAGETQYF
NA | TRBJ2-6 | NA | TRBV6-2/TRBV6-3 | TGTGCCAGCAGTTACCCGGGGCTCGGGGACGCCAACGTCCTGACTTTC | CASSYPGLGDANVLTF
many | TRBJ1-1 | NA | TRBV30 | TGTGCCTGGAGTTGGGCCCAAACTGAAGCTTTCTTT | CAWSWAQTEAFF
many | TRBJ1-1 | TRBD1 | TRBV28 | TGTGCCAGCAGGGGACAGGGCGGAGGCCCTGAAGCTTTCTTT | CASRGQGGGPEAFF
many | TRBJ1-1 | TRBD1 | TRBV5-1 | TGCGCCAGCAGCTTGGACGGCAGGGGGCTAAAGGACACTGAAGCTTTCTTT | CASSLDGRGLKDTEAFF
NA | TRBJ2-5 | NA | TRBV7-7 | TGTGCTAGCAGCTCAGAGACTTGGGAGACCCAGTACTTC | CASSSETWETQYF
many | TRBJ1-1 | TRBD1 | TRBV20-1 | TGCAGTGCCCACAGGGGAAGCACTGAAGCTTTCTTT | CSAHRGSTEAFF
NA | TRBJ1-1 | NA | TRBV6-1 | TGTGCCAGCAGTGCTGAAGAAAACACTGAAGCTTTCTTT | CASSAEENTEAFF
many | TRBJ2-5 | NA | TRBV6-5 | TGTGCCAGCAGTTACTCTGCCCCCGGGAGCCAAGAGACCCAGTACTTC | CASSYSAPGSQETQYF
NA | TRBJ2-5 | NA | TRBV25-1 | TGTGCCAGCAGCGAATCCCCAGGCAGGGTACATGGGCAAGAGACCCAGTACTTC | CASSESPGRVHGQETQYF
many | TRBJ1-1 | NA | TRBV15 | TGTGCCACCAGCAGAGACGAGCGTTTTTTCTTT | CATSRDERFFF
many | TRBJ1-5 | NA | TRBV4-1 | TGCGCCAGCAGCCAAGATCTGGGCTTCCTTTCGCTGGTGAGCAATCAGCCCCAGCATTTT | CASSQDLGFLSLVSNQPQHF
NA | TRBJ2-7 | NA | TRBV5-6 | TGTGCCAGCAGCTTGGATGGTGGTAGAGGGATCTCCTACGAGCAGTACTTC | CASSLDGGRGISYEQYF
many | TRBJ2-7 | NA | TRBV19 | TGTGCCAGTAGTATGGTCAACCGCGAGCAGTACTTC | CASSMVNREQYF
many | TRBJ1-1 | TRBD1 | TRBV7-2 | TGTGCCAGCAGCTCCCCAAGGGGGCAGGGCACTGAAGCTTTCTTT | CASSSPRGQGTEAFF
many | TRBJ1-2 | NA | TRBV7-3 | TGTGCCAGCAACCACTTTAGCGGCTACACCTTC | CASNHFSGYTF
many | TRBJ1-2 | NA | TRBV20-1 | TGCAGTGCCAATCAATCCCCCAATGGCTACACCTTC | CSANQSPNGYTF
many | TRBJ2-5 | TRBD2 | TRBV4-1 | TGCGCCAGCAGCCCAGGGAGGGGCGAGGAGACCCAGTACTTC | CASSPGRGEETQYF
few | TRBJ1-5 | TRBD1 | TRBV2 | TGTGCCAGCAAGGGGGACAGGGAACAGCCCCAGCATTTT | CASKGDREQPQHF
NA | TRBJ1-5 | NA | TRBV14 | TGTGCCAGCAGCCAAGATTTTAGGACGGTTTATAGCAATCAGCCCCAGCATTTT | CASSQDFRTVYSNQPQHF
NA | TRBJ2-2 | TRBD2 | TRBV28 | TGTGCCAGCGGTTTCGGGGGGGGAGTCACCGGGGAGCTGTTTTTT | CASGFGGGVTGELFF
NA | TRBJ2-7 | TRBD2 | TRBV12-3/TRBV12-4 | TGTGCCAGCAGTTTTTTGGGTGCGGGAGAGAACGAGCAGTACTTC | CASSFLGAGENEQYF
NA | TRBJ2-7 | TRBD1 | TRBV6-2/TRBV6-3 | TGTGCCAGCAGGCCGATCCCCCAGGGGGCGGACGAGCAGTACTTC | CASRPIPQGADEQYF
many | TRBJ2-7 | NA | TRBV29-1 | TGCAGCGTTGATCTACAGGGAACCTACGAGCAGTACTTC | CSVDLQGTYEQYF
NA | TRBJ2-5 | NA | TRBV12-3/TRBV12-4 | TGTGCCAGCAGTTTGAGAACTGTACAAGAGACCCAGTACTTC | CASSLRTVQETQYF
many | TRBJ2-7 | NA | TRBV6-5 | TGTGCCAGCAGTTACTCAAGGGCCGACCGTCGCACTTACTTC | CASSYSRADRRTYF
many | TRBJ1-2 | NA | TRBV28 | TGTGCCAGCAGTTCCCCCTCGGTTTCAGATTATGGCTACACCTTC | CASSSPSVSDYGYTF
many | TRBJ2-7 | NA | TRBV6-6 | TGTGCCAGCAGAGTGACGGACCCCTACGAGCAGTACTTC | CASRVTDPYEQYF
NA | TRBJ2-7 | TRBD2 | TRBV20-1 | TGCAGTGCTTGCGGACTAGCGGGAGAAACCTACGAGCAGTACTTC | CSACGLAGETYEQYF
NA | TRBJ2-2 | NA | TRBV19 | TGTGCCAGTAGTATAAAGGAAATCGGGGAGCTGTTTTTT | CASSIKEIGELFF
NA | TRBJ2-7 | NA | TRBV12-3/TRBV12-4 | TGTGCCAGCAGTCCACCCGGGCACCACTACGAGCAGTACTTC | CASSPPGHHYEQYF
once | TRBJ1-2 | NA | TRBV12-3/TRBV12-4 | TGTGCCAGCAGTTTATTAGGGACGGACTATGGCTACACCTTC | CASSLLGTDYGYTF
many | TRBJ1-1 | NA | TRBV4-3 | TGCGCCAGCAGCCAAGGGCGGGACGGAGGGGTGAACACTGAAGCTTTCTTT | CASSQGRDGGVNTEAFF
NA | TRBJ1-1 | NA | TRBV12-5 | TGTGCTAGTGGTTTAAGATGCAGGACCTTCATGAACACTGAAGCTTTCTTT | CASGLRCRTFMNTEAFF
NA | TRBJ1-1 | NA | TRBV2 | TGTGCCAGCAGGGAGGGGGGCGCCCGGAACACTGAAGCTTTCTTT | CASREGGARNTEAFF
many | TRBJ2-7 | NA | TRBV11-2 | TGTGCCAGCAGCTTAGCACTGCAGCACTACGAGCAGTACTTC | CASSLALQHYEQYF
NA | TRBJ2-7 | TRBD1 | TRBV6-5 | TGTGCCAGCAGTTACTCCGGGGACAGCTCCTACGAGCAGTACTTC | CASSYSGDSSYEQYF
NA | TRBJ1-5 | NA | TRBV6-1 | TGTGCCAGCAGTGAGAGTCTCAGCAATCAGCCCCAGCATTTT | CASSESLSNQPQHF
NA | TRBJ2-7 | NA | TRBV15 | TGTGCCACCAGCAGAGGAACAAACGAGCAGTACTTC | CATSRGTNEQYF
NA | TRBJ2-7 | NA | TRBV30 | TGTGCCTGGAGTAGGCTAGCGCATGGGTACGAGCAGTACTTC | CAWSRLAHGYEQYF
many | TRBJ2-7 | TRBD1 | TRBV7-2 | TGTGCCAGCAGCCCTACGACAGGGGTTTCTGACGAGCAGTACTTC | CASSPTTGVSDEQYF
many | TRBJ1-1 | NA | TRBV10-3 | TGTGCCATCGGAGAAAACACTGAAGCTTTCTTT | CAIGENTEAFF
many | TRBJ2-2 | NA | TRBV6-1 | TGTGCCACTTTCAGGGGGGAGCTGTTTTTT | CATFRGELFF